This paragraph reports one T cell receptor (beta chain). Everyone who donated was a Caucasian adult who lived in Nashville, Tennessee. In the study's own analysis: Junction-only sequences without quality scores were provided by ImmunoSEQ, so filtering was different. Assay used: immunoSEQ multiplex PCR; TCRdb lists only in-frame clones, some missing. The V and J calls and clone size are taken from that table; D and trimming were inferred from the DNA. The sample has a few hundred thousand clones; around 80% are singletons. Looked up from germline, CDR1 is SGHNT and CDR2 is YYREEE (reference sequence). V was cut by 4 bases and J by 3 bases, with 10 bases left in between. The CDR3 length is 14 residues. The data are from a study of shared clonotypes between healthy human individuals.

The rearrangement links TRBV5-4 to TRBJ2-2, with a weak D call TRBD2 (5 bases). The sequencing sample was made of PBMCs. The source of this sequence is a middle-aged woman in good health. Some clones in this sample may be carry-over from other donors' samples. DNA for the CDR3: TGTGCCAGCAGCCCGGACTCCTACACCGGGGAGCTGTTTTTT. It is translated as CASSPDSYTGELFF.